The next 5 T cell receptor beta chains were all read from a single sample in a study of cytomegalovirus exposure and HLA in healthy donors. PCR involved 60 Vbeta and 13 Jbeta primers. TCRdb keeps only in-frame clones here, not all; method: immunoSEQ multiplex PCR. Here the sample spans over 85,000 clones, roughly three quarters being singletons. Sequenced input: PBMCs. These receptors were collected from a female donor in good health and CMV-seronegative.

A few counts support this clone. This rearrangement joins TRBV18 to TRBJ1-1; 11 positions match TRBD1. This CDR3 comprises 14 residues. The J segment lost 5 bases and the V segment lost 2 bases, leaving 1 base of the junction unmatched. Looked up from germline, CDR1 is KGHSH and CDR2 is LQKENI. This chain's CDR3 is CASSPGTGGTEAFF. CDR3 sequence (DNA): TGTGCCAGCTCACCAGGGACAGGGGGTACTGAAGCTTTCTTT.

This clone came up once. The genes are TRBV11-2 and TRBJ1-6; D is uncertain. The V gene lost 8 bases and the J gene lost 12 bases, with 23 bases spanning the gap. The germline V gene has CDR1 SGHAT and CDR2 FQNNGV. The CDR3 runs to 15 residues. This CDR3 is CASAPGALRGLPLHF. The CDR3 DNA is TGTGCCAGCGCTCCGGGAGCCCTCCGGGGTCTACCCCTCCACTTT.

The rearrangement links TRBV7-8 to TRBJ1-3; the D is unclear. The CDR3 has 15 residues. Germline loops: CDR1 SGHVS, CDR2 FQNEAQ. Trimming cost V 0 bases and J 0 bases, with 6 bases left between them. The CDR3 protein is CASSLAPGSGNTIYF. In DNA form, the CDR3 reads TGTGCCAGCAGCTTAGCACCGGGCTCTGGAAACACCATATATTTT.

The J gene is TRBJ2-7, the V gene TRBV18, with D perhaps matching TRBD1 (6 bases). The germline V gene has CDR1 KGHSH and CDR2 LQKENI. The CDR3 consists of 14 residues. V lost 2 bases to trimming and J lost 1 base, with 9 bases between them. This CDR3 reads CASSPYGQSYEQYF. CDR3 nucleotide sequence: TGTGCCAGCTCACCATATGGACAGTCCTACGAGCAGTACTTC.

The rearrangement links TRBV19 to TRBJ1-3; 8 nucleotides align to TRBD1. The V segment lost 8 bases and the J segment 2 bases; nucleotides outside the gene matches: 8. The CDR3 runs 15 residues. Germline loops: CDR1 LNHDA, CDR2 SQIVND (reference sequence). CDR3 in amino acids: CASAAGGFAGNTIYF. CDR3 DNA: TGTGCCAGTGCAGCAGGGGGCTTCGCTGGAAACACCATATATTTT.